Presented here are 16 T cell receptor beta chains from one specimen sequenced in a study of T cells after yellow fever vaccination (dated by TCRdb to about 2019). The library was prepared using 5' RACE. Sequencing took place on an Illumina NovaSeq 6000. The public sequencing data were trimmed at Q25 with fastp and processed into clonotypes with MiXCR by TCRdb, which kept only in-frame beta chains. Entries are consolidated by CDR3 protein sequence, retaining the most common genes and DNA. The table for this sample lists about 300,000 distinct CDR3 sequences; roughly 8.7% of them were counted only once. The ten largest clonotypes hold approximately 3.3% of the sample. The treatment or condition label, as the study defines it: live attenuated yellow fever vaccine strain. The specimen comprised CD4+ T cells sorted from PBMCs, sampled 5 days after the yellow fever booster vaccination. These receptors all stem from a man aged 18-30 years who received the YFV17D yellow fever vaccine.

The CDR3 bases are TGCAGTGCTAGAGATCCCGACAGGGAGCCTGGCTACACCTTC. Protein sequence: CSARDPDREPGYTF. The genes are TRBV20-1 and TRBJ1-2, with 7 bases aligning to TRBD1. V was clipped by 0 bases and J by 7 bases; unmatched bases: 8. Germline-derived CDR1 and CDR2 are DFQATT and SNEGSKA (reference sequence). This CDR3 comprises 14 residues.

V usage is TRBV29-1 and J usage is TRBJ1-2; the D is unclear. Trimming left V 0 bases short and J 4 bases short, with 6 bases between. Germline V gene sequence: CDR1 SQVTM, CDR2 ANQGSEA. The CDR3 spans 12 residues. DNA for the CDR3: TGCAGCGTTGAAGATCCCAGCTATGGCTACACCTTC. The encoded protein is CSVEDPSYGYTF.

The gene calls are TRBV14 and TRBJ2-3; 8 bases agree with TRBD2. Germline CDR1 reads SGHDN; CDR2 reads FVKESK. This CDR3 is 12 amino acids long. The trim removed 6 bases at V and 8 bases at J, leaving 4 bases unmatched. The CDR3 DNA reads as TGTGCCAGCAGTCGTAGCGGGGTTACGCAGTATTTT. Amino acid sequence: CASSRSGVTQYF. The variable domain in full, with the rest retrieved from reference TRBV14 and TRBJ2-3, is EAGVTQFPSHSVIEKGQTVTLRCDPISGHDNLYWYRRVMGKEIKFLLHFVKESKQDESGMPNNRFLAERTGGTYSTLKVQPAELEDSGVYFCASSRSGVTQYFGPGTRLTVL.

Comment on this clonotype: The junction differs from germline at one of its ends, possibly a read error. CDR3 bases: TGTGCCAGCAGTTCGGACAGACTTAGCAATCAGCACCAGCATTTT. Translated, it gives CASSSDRLSNQHQHF. The chain links TRBV2 to TRBJ1-5, with D tentatively TRBD1 (6 bases). The CDR3 runs to 15 residues. Germline V lookup: CDR1 SNHLY, CDR2 FYNNEI.

This chain connects TRBV5-1 to TRBJ2-1, with TRBD2 matching 9 bases. J lost 7 bases, V lost 1 base, and 9 bases had no gene match. This CDR3 spans 16 amino acids. CDR1 is SGHRS, CDR2 YFSETQ, per germline. The CDR3 protein is CASSLTISGGYNEQFF. CDR3 nucleotides: TGCGCCAGCAGCTTGACTATTAGCGGGGGTTATAATGAGCAGTTCTTC.

The CDR3 region is CARQGGSTDTQYF. CDR3 bases: TGTGCCAGACAGGGGGGGTCCACAGATACGCAGTATTTT. The chain links TRBV2 to TRBJ2-3; possibly TRBD1 for D (8 bases). Per the germline V gene, CDR1 is SNHLY and CDR2 is FYNNEI. CDR3 length equals 13 residues. V shed 9 bases and J shed 2 bases, with 12 bases lying between them. Based on the CDR3 plus reference TRBV2 and TRBJ2-3, the full variable domain is EPEVTQTPSHQVTQMGQEVILRCVPISNHLYFYWYRQILGQKVEFLVSFYNNEISEKSEIFDDQFSVERPDGSNFTLKIRSTKLEDSAMYFCARQGGSTDTQYFGPGTRLTVL.

The chain recombines TRBV19 with TRBJ1-1, with TRBD1 matching over 8 bases. The CDR3 has 17 residues. Trimming removed 4 bases from V and 3 bases from J; junction bases left unmatched: 13. Looked up from germline, CDR1 is LNHDA and CDR2 is SQIVND (reference sequence). The CDR3 protein is CASSTGQVFFEDTEAFF. The CDR3 nucleotides read TGTGCCAGTAGTACGGGACAGGTGTTCTTCGAGGACACTGAAGCTTTCTTT.

The rearrangement links TRBV2 to TRBJ2-2; the D gene is possibly TRBD1 (6 bases). The germline V and J ends were trimmed by 4 bases and 4 bases, with 10 bases remaining between them. CDR3 length: 14 amino acids. Germline CDR1 is SNHLY and CDR2 is FYNNEI. The CDR3 DNA reads TGTGCCAGCAGTGTGACAGGTTTCACCGGGGAGCTGTTTTTT. It specifies CASSVTGFTGELFF.

The chain uses TRBV5-1 and TRBJ1-6; 7 nucleotides line up with TRBD1. V trimming: 3 bases; J trimming: 9 bases; junction bases outside the gene matches: 6. Per germline, CDR1 SGHRS and CDR2 YFSETQ. The CDR3 is made up of 14 amino acids. The CDR3 here is CASSSQGVASPLHF. The CDR3 region has the DNA TGCGCCAGCAGCTCGCAGGGGGTTGCTTCACCCCTCCACTTT.

This clonotype has more than one count but fewer than ten. The chain couples TRBV5-1 to TRBJ1-4; 9 bases fit TRBD1. Looked up from germline, CDR1 is SGHRS and CDR2 is YFSETQ. The CDR3 has 15 residues. Germline trimming cut 4 bases from V and 9 bases from J; bases unmatched to any gene: 10. The CDR3 coding sequence is TGCGCCAGCAGCGAGGGACAGGGTCGTTTGAAAAAACTGTTTTTT. Its protein product is CASSEGQGRLKKLFF.

This clonotype has more than one count but fewer than ten. The chain uses TRBV7-3 and TRBJ1-6, with D maybe TRBD1 (5 bases). Germline V gives CDR1 SGHTA, CDR2 FQGTGA. Trimming stripped 3 bases from V and 6 bases from J, with 15 bases between. This CDR3 region has 16 residues. The CDR3 DNA reads TGTGCCAGCAGCTTGAATCCCCAGGGAAGTAATTCACCCCTCCACTTT. Residues: CASSLNPQGSNSPLHF.

This clonotype was counted a few times. The genes are TRBV20-1 and TRBJ2-1, with TRBD2 matching 12 bases. Germline assignment: CDR1 DFQATT and CDR2 SNEGSKA (reference sequence). The CDR3 consists of 17 residues. Losses at the gene ends were 5 bases for V and 0 bases for J; bases not matched to a gene: 8. CDR3 sequence reads: CSAPLAGGESSYNEQFF. CDR3 coding DNA: TGCAGTGCTCCGCTAGCGGGGGGGGAGAGCTCCTACAATGAGCAGTTCTTC.

This clonotype was observed many times. The chain recombines TRBV6-2 or TRBV6-3 with TRBJ2-1, with D hard to call. Trimming removed 2 bases from V and 0 bases from J, with 2 bases in between. Per germline, CDR1 MNHEY and CDR2 SVGEGT. The length of the CDR3 is 13 residues. CDR3 sequence (DNA): TGTGCCAGCAGTTACAGCTCCTACAATGAGCAGTTCTTC. The encoded protein is CASSYSSYNEQFF.

The table lists this clonotype with many counts. CDR3 nucleotide sequence: TGTGCCAGCAGCGCCGACAGGGGCAATGAGCAGTTCTTC. Its protein product is CASSADRGNEQFF. The rearrangement uses TRBV7-9 and TRBJ2-1; 8 positions match TRBD1. The germline gives CDR1 SEHNR, CDR2 FQNEAQ (reference sequence). The V segment lost 5 bases and the J segment 6 bases; nucleotides outside the gene matches: 3. The CDR3 loop spans 13 amino acids.

This clonotype was seen at least ten times. This rearrangement joins TRBV4-3 to TRBJ2-2, with no clear D. V lost 2 bases, J lost 3 bases, and 13 bases lay in between. Germline values: CDR1 LGHNA, CDR2 YSLEER. The CDR3 runs 16 residues. The CDR3 is CASSQQAGPYTGELFF. The CDR3 region has the DNA TGCGCCAGCAGCCAACAAGCCGGGCCCTACACCGGGGAGCTGTTTTTT.

The chain employs TRBV6-5 and TRBJ1-4; TRBD1 is a possible D gene (6 bases). CDR1 is MNHEY, CDR2 SVGAGI, per germline. Between the trimmed V and J ends, which lost 5 bases and 7 bases, there was a span of 14 bases. The CDR3 contains 14 residues. The CDR3 reads CASSATGPGEKLFF. The DNA of the CDR3 is TGTGCCAGCAGTGCTACAGGGCCGGGTGAAAAACTGTTTTTT.